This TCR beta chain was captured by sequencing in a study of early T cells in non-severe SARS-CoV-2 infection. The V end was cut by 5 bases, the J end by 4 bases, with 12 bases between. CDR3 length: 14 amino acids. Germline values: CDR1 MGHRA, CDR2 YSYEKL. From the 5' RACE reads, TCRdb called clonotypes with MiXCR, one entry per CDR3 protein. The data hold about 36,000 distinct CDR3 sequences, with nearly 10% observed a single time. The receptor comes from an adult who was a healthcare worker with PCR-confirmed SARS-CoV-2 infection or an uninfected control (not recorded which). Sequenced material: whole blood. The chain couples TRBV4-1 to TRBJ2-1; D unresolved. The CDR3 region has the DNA TGCGCCAGCAGCGTCCCTAACGGATACAATGAGCAGTTCTTC. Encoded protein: CASSVPNGYNEQFF.